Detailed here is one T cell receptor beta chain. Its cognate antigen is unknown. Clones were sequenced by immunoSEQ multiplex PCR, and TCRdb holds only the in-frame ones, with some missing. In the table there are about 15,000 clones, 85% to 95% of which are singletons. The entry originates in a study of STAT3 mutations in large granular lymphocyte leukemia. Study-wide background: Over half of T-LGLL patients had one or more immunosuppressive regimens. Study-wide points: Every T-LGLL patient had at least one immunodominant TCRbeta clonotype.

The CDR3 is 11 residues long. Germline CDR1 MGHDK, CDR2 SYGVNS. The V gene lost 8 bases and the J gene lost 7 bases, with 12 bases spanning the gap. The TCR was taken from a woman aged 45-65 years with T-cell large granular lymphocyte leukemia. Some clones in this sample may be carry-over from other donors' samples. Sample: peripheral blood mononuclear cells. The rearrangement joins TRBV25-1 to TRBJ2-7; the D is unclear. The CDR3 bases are TGTGCCAGCGGGCGGCCTCGGGAGCAGTACTTC. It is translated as CASGRPREQYF.